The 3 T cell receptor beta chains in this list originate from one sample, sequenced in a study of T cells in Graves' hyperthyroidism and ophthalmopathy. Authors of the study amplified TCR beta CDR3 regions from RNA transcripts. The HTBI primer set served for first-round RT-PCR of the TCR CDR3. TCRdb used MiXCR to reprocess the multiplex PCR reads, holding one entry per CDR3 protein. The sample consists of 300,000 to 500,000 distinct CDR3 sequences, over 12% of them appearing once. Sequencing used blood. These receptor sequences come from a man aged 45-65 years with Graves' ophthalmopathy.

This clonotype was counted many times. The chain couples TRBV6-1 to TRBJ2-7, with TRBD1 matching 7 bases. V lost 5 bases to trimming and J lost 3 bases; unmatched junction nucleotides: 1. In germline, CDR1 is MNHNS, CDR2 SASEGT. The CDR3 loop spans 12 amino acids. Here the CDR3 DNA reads TGTGCCAGCAGTCGGACAGGCTACGAGCAGTACTTC. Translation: CASSRTGYEQYF.

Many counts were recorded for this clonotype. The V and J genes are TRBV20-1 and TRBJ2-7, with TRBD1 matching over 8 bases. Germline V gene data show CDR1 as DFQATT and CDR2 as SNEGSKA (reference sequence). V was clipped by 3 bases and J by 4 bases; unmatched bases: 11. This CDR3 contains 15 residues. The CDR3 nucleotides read TGCAGTGCTAGCAATACAGGGGGAGACAAATACGAGCAGTACTTC. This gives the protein CSASNTGGDKYEQYF.

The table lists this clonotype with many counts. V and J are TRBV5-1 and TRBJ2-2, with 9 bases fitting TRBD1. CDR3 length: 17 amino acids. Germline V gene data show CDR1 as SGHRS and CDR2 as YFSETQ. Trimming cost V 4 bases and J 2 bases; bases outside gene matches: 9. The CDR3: CASSITGTGQNTGELFF. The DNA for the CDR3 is TGCGCCAGCAGCATTACCGGGACAGGGCAAAACACCGGGGAGCTGTTTTTT. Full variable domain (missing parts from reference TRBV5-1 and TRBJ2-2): KAGVTQTPRYLIKTRGQQVTLSCSPISGHRSVSWYQQTPGQGLQFLFEYFSETQRNKGNFPGRFSGRQFSNSRSEMNVSTLELGDSALYLCASSITGTGQNTGELFFGEGSRLTVL.